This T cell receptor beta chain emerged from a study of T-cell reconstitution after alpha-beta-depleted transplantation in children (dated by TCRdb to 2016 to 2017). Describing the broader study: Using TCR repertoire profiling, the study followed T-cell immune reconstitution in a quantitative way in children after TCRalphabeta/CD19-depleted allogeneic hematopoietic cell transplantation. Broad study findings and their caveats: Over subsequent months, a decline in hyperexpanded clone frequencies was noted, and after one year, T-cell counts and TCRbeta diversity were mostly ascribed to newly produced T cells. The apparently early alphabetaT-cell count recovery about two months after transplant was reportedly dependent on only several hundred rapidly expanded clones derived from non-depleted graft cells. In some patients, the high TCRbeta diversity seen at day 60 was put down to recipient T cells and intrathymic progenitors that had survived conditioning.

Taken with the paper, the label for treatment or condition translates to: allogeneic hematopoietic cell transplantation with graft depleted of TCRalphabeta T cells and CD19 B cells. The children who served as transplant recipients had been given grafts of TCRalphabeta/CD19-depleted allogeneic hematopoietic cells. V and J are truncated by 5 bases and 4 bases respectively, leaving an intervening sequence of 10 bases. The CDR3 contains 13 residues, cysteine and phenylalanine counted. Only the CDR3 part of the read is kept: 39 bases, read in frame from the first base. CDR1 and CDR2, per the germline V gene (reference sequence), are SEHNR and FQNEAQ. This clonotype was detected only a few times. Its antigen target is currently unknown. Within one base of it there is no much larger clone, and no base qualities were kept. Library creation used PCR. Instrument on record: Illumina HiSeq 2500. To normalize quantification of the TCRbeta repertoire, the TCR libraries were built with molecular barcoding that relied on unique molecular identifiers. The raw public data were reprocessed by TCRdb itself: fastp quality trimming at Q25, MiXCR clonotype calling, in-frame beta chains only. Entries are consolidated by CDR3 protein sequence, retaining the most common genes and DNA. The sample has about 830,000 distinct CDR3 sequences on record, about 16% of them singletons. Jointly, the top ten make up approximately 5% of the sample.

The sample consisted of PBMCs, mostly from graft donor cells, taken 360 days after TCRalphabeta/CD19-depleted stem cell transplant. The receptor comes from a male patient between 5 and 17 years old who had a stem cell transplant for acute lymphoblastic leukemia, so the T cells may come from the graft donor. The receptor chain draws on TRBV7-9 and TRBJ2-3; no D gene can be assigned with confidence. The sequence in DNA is TGTGCCAGCAGCGTTGGAGACGCAGATACGCAGTATTTT. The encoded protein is CASSVGDADTQYF. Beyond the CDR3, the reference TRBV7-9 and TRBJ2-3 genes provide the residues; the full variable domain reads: DTGVSQNPRHKITKRGQNVTFRCDPISEHNRLYWYRQTLGQGPEFLTYFQNEAQLEKSRLLSDRFSAERPKGSFSTLEIQRTEQGDSAMYLCASSVGDADTQYFGPGTRLTVL.